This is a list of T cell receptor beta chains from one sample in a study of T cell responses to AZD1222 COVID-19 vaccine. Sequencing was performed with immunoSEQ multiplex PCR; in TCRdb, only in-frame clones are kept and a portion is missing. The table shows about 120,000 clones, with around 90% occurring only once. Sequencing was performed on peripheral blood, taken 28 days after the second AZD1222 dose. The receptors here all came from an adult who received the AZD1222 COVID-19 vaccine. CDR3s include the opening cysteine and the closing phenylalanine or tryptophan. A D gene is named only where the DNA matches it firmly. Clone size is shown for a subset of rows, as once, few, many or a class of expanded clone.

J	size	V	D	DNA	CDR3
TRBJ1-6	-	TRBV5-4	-	TGTGCCAGCAGCGCATGGACAGATAATAATTCACCCCTCCACTTT	CASSAWTDNNSPLHF
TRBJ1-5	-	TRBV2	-	TGTGCCAGCAGTCTAGACAGGACAAGCAATCAGCCCCAGCATTTT	CASSLDRTSNQPQHF
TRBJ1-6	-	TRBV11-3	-	TGTGCCAGCAGCCCTAGATCGACGAAGGGCTATAATTCACCCCTCCACTTT	CASSPRSTKGYNSPLHF
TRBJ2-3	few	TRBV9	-	TGTGCCAGCAGCCTGGCCCCCACAGATACGCAGTATTTT	CASSLAPTDTQYF
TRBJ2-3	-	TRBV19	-	TGTGCCACTAGGGGGGTCGGGAGCACAGATACGCAGTATTTT	CATRGVGSTDTQYF
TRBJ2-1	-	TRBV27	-	TGTGCCAGCAGCCCGCAGACGTACAATGAGCAGTTCTTC	CASSPQTYNEQFF
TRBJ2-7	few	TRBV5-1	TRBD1	TGCGCCAGCAGCCCCGGGACAGGGGACATCTCCTACGAGCAGTACTTC	CASSPGTGDISYEQYF
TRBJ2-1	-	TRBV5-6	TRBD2	TGTGCCAGCAGCTTGGAGACTAGCGGGGACCTTTACAATGAGCAGTTCTTC	CASSLETSGDLYNEQFF
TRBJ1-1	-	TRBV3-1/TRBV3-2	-	TGTGCCAGCAGCCAAGGAACAGGTCGCATGAACACTGAAGCTTTCTTT	CASSQGTGRMNTEAFF
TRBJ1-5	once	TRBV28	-	TGTGCCAGCAGTCAAAATCAGCCCCAGCATTTT	CASSQNQPQHF
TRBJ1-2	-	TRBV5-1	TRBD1	TGCGCCAGCAGCCAAGGACAGGGGGCGAGTGTTGGCTACACCTTC	CASSQGQGASVGYTF
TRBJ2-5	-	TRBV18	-	TGTGCCAGCTCACCAGGGGCTGTGAGGGTTAAGACCCAGTACTTC	CASSPGAVRVKTQYF
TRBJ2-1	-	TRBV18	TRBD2	TGTGCCAGCTCACCACCGGTTGGGACTAGCGGCTACAATGAGCAGTTCTTC	CASSPPVGTSGYNEQFF
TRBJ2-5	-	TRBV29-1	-	TGCAGCGTTTTGGGGGGAATAAGGGAGACCCAGTACTTC	CSVLGGIRETQYF
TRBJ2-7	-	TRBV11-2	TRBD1	TGTGCCAGCAGCCGGGACAGATACTCCTACGAGCAGTACTTC	CASSRDRYSYEQYF
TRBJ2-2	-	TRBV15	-	TGTGCCACCAGCAGGAATCAGGGGGGGAACACCGGGGAGCTGTTTTTT	CATSRNQGGNTGELFF
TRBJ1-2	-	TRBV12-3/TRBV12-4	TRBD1	TGTGCCAGCAGGCCGACAGGGGGGGATGGCTACACCTTC	CASRPTGGDGYTF
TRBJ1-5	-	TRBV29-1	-	TGCAGCGTTGGGTCACAGAAAAATCAGCCCCAGCATTTT	CSVGSQKNQPQHF
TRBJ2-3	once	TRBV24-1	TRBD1	TGTGCCACCAGTGATTTTTACTACAGGGGGAGCACAGATACGCAGTATTTT	CATSDFYYRGSTDTQYF
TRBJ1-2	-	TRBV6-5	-	TGTGCCAGCAGCCAACAAAGGGGGACCTATGGCTACACCTTC	CASSQQRGTYGYTF